This T cell receptor beta chain comes out of a study of T cell responses to AZD1222 COVID-19 vaccine. General study findings and limits: The repertoires were collected only after the peak T cell response. Donors in the cohort were predominantly white British and more often female, and clonal diversity was possibly underestimated. Unmutated variant regions are reportedly the target of nearly half of TCRs that are spike-specific.

Notes on this clone: What it recognizes is unknown.

Assay: immunoSEQ multiplex PCR; the TCRdb copy retains only in-frame clones and omits some. The sample consists of about 160,000 clones, 90% to 95% of them appearing once. The source was peripheral blood, collected on day 0 of AZD1222 vaccination. The receptor was derived from an adult in good health.

Here the CDR3 reads CASSGQGAFEAFF. The CDR3 nucleotides read TGTGCCAGCAGCGGACAGGGGGCTTTCGAAGCTTTCTTT. The rearrangement uses TRBV21-1 and TRBJ1-1; the DNA was not used to check the table's D call, TRBD1. TRBV21-1 is classified as a pseudogene. CDR3 length equals 13 residues.